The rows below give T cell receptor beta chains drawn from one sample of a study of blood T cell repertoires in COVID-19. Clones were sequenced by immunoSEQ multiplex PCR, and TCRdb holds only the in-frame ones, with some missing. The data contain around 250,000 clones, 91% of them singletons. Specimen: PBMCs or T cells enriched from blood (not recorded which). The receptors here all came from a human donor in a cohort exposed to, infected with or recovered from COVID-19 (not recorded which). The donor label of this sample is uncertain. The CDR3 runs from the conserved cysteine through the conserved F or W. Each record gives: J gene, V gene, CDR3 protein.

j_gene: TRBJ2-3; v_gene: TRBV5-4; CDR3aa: CASSVRGGGDTQYF
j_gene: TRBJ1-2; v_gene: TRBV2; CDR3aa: CASSRQGPLGYTF
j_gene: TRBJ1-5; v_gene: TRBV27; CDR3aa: CASSLEVNQPQHF
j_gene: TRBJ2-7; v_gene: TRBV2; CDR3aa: CASSAGGSSYEQYF
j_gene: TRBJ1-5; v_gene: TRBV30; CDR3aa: CAGSTGNQPQHF
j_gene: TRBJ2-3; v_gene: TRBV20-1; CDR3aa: CSASPESTDTQYF
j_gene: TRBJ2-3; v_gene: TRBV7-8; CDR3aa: CASSLEGGEVDTQYF
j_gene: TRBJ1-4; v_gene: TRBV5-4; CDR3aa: CASSLTGEVGKLFF
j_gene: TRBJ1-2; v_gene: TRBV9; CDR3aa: CASSVAEGEDGYTF
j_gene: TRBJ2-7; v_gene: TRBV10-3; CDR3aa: CAISEGGGPSYEQYF
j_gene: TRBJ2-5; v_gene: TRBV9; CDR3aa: CASSASGEETQYF
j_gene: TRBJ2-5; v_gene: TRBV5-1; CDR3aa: CASSPGLAGGSPGETQYF
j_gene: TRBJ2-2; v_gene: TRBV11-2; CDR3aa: CRSRTGLGTNTGELFF
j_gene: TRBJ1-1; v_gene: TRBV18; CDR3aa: CASSKGRTGGLPEAFF
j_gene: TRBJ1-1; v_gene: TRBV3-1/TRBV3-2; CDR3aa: CASSQAGQGPAFCMNTEAFF
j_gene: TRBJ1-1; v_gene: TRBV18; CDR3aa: CASSSQTGGKFEWNTEAFF
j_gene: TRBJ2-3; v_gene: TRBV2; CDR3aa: CASMEKETGIADTQYF
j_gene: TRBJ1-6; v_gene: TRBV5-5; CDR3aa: CASSLRYRGPLALHF
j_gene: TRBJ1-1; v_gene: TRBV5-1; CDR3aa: CASSLSRVNTEAFF
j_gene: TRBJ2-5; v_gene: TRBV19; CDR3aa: CASSIQARGLQETQYF
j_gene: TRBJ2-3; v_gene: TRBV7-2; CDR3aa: CASSLKVAGSTDTQYF
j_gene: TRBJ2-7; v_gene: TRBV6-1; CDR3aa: CASSEARRQGRGEQYF
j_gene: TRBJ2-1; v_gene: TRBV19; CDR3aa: CASSPLSNEQFF
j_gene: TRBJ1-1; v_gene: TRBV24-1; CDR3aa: CATSDRRGNTEAFF
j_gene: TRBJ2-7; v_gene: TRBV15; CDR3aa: CATSSGRLAASYEQYF
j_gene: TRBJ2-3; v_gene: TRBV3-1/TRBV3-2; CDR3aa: CASSLLAGASTDTQYF